This TCR beta chain was captured by sequencing in a study of OX40 agonist ivuxolimab in advanced cancers. Overall study context: At under 85% male, the cohort had a mean age of about 60 years, ranging from about 23 to 79. Enrollees could have had prior anti-PD-1, anti-PD-L1 or anti-CTLA-4 therapy, which 40% to 45% had received. Partial responses were achieved by three patients: one hepatocellular carcinoma, two cutaneous melanoma.

Profiled with immunoSEQ multiplex PCR; TCRdb holds only in-frame clones, not every one. The sample has about 110,000 clones, approximately 90% seen once. In germline, CDR1 is LGHNA, CDR2 YNFKEQ. The CDR3 sequence is 12 residues long. The ends were cut back, 4 bases at V and 6 bases at J, with 7 bases in the middle. The chain is built from TRBV4-2 and TRBJ2-4; weak D call: TRBD1 (6 bases). This sequence originates from an adult with an advanced solid tumor such as melanoma, head and neck, liver or kidney cancer. The starting material was CD4+ or CD8+ T cells sorted from blood, obtained in a trial of the OX40 agonist ivuxolimab. The CDR3 DNA is TGTGCCAGCAGCCTGGACAGAAACATTCAGTACTTC. Translated, it gives CASSLDRNIQYF.